These T cell receptor beta chains were read from a single sample in a study of blood T cell repertoires in COVID-19. TCRdb's copy holds only in-frame clones and misses some; the assay was immunoSEQ multiplex PCR. The table shows around 500,000 clones, with 80% to 90% occurring only once. The specimen sequenced was PBMCs or T cells enriched from blood (not recorded which). Source of these receptors: a woman in her sixties or seventies who had recovered from COVID-19. CDR3s include the opening cysteine and the closing phenylalanine or tryptophan. D genes are given only for firm matches. Part of the rows lack a size; the others show once, few, many or a class for expanded clones.

size	J	V	D	CDR3	DNA
NA	TRBJ1-6	TRBV10-3	NA	CATRLGQVGSPLHF	TGTGCCACCCGTCTTGGGCAGGTAGGATCACCCCTCCACTTT
NA	TRBJ1-1	TRBV10-3	NA	CATTAGNTEAFF	TGTGCCACCACAGCAGGGAACACTGAAGCTTTCTTT
NA	TRBJ1-6	TRBV6-5	NA	CASSPVFRNSPLHF	TGTGCCAGCAGTCCGGTCTTTCGGAATTCACCCCTCCACTTT
NA	TRBJ2-1	TRBV6-5	TRBD2	CASRTLARAYNEQFF	TGTGCCAGCAGGACACTAGCGAGGGCCTACAATGAGCAGTTCTTC
NA	TRBJ2-2	TRBV2	NA	CASRSPAGGTGELFF	TGTGCCAGCCGCAGCCCGGCCGGGGGCACCGGGGAGCTGTTTTTT
NA	TRBJ2-2	TRBV2	NA	CASTHRRQNTGELFF	TGTGCCAGCACCCATCGGCGGCAGAACACCGGGGAGCTGTTTTTT
once	TRBJ2-3	TRBV30	NA	CAWSVNFGADTQYF	TGTGCCTGGAGTGTAAACTTCGGGGCAGATACGCAGTATTTT
NA	TRBJ2-2	TRBV11-2	TRBD1	CASSPSWTGGSGELFF	TGTGCCAGCAGCCCATCTTGGACAGGGGGCTCCGGGGAGCTGTTTTTT
NA	TRBJ2-2	TRBV2	NA	CASSEQGLNTGELFF	TGTGCCAGCAGTGAGCAGGGGCTGAACACCGGGGAGCTGTTTTTT
NA	TRBJ2-1	TRBV5-1	NA	CASSFGLRGNEQFF	TGCGCCAGCAGCTTCGGTTTACGAGGAAATGAGCAGTTCTTC
NA	TRBJ1-4	TRBV5-8	TRBD1	CASKGQPATNEKLFF	TGTGCCAGCAAGGGACAGCCTGCAACTAATGAAAAACTGTTTTTT
NA	TRBJ1-2	TRBV29-1	NA	CSVGAVSYGYTF	TGCAGCGTTGGGGCAGTCTCCTATGGCTACACCTTC
once	TRBJ1-4	TRBV29-1	NA	CSVEERRSNEKLFF	TGCAGCGTTGAAGAGCGGCGGAGTAATGAAAAACTGTTTTTT
NA	TRBJ2-2	TRBV3-1/TRBV3-2	TRBD2	CASSRLKRGDTGELFF	TGTGCCAGCAGCCGACTCAAGCGGGGGGACACCGGGGAGCTGTTTTTT
NA	TRBJ1-2	TRBV9	TRBD1	CASTGQGHGYTF	TGTGCCAGCACCGGACAGGGGCATGGCTACACCTTC
NA	TRBJ2-1	TRBV2	TRBD2	CATDPGLAAFRNEQFF	TGTGCCACCGATCCGGGACTAGCGGCATTTAGGAATGAGCAGTTCTTC
NA	TRBJ2-7	TRBV11-2	TRBD2	CASSYRGRVYEQYF	TGTGCCAGCAGCTATCGGGGGAGGGTCTACGAGCAGTACTTC
NA	TRBJ1-1	TRBV6-1	TRBD1	CASSEQGGLNTEAFF	TGTGCCAGCAGTGAACAGGGGGGCTTGAACACTGAAGCTTTCTTT
NA	TRBJ1-6	TRBV30	NA	CAWTRTGRDSPLHF	TGTGCCTGGACAAGGACCGGGAGGGATTCACCCCTCCACTTT
NA	TRBJ1-1	TRBV13	TRBD1	CASSSRQGNTEAFF	TGTGCCAGCAGCTCCCGACAGGGTAACACTGAAGCTTTCTTT
few	TRBJ1-4	TRBV29-1	NA	CSVSRGPNEKLFF	TGCAGCGTTAGCAGGGGACCTAATGAAAAACTGTTTTTT
NA	TRBJ1-5	TRBV28	NA	CASSLLIEPQHF	TGTGCCAGCAGTTTACTTATTGAGCCCCAGCATTTT
NA	TRBJ1-1	TRBV4-2	NA	CASSQDPSWETEAFF	TGTGCCAGCAGCCAAGATCCCTCCTGGGAGACTGAAGCTTTCTTT
NA	TRBJ1-5	TRBV19	NA	CASSIEGWGGSNQPQHF	TGTGCCAGTAGTATAGAGGGCTGGGGGGGAAGCAATCAGCCCCAGCATTTT
NA	TRBJ1-1	TRBV2	NA	CASGPDMRNTEAFF	TGTGCCAGCGGCCCCGACATGAGGAACACTGAAGCTTTCTTT
NA	TRBJ2-1	TRBV7-9	TRBD1	CASSSPGTGVYEQFF	TGTGCCAGCAGCTCGCCCGGGACAGGGGTTTATGAGCAGTTCTTC
NA	TRBJ1-2	TRBV5-6	NA	CASSKDRQYGYTF	TGTGCCAGCAGCAAGGACAGACAGTATGGCTACACCTTC
few	TRBJ1-1	TRBV5-1	NA	CASSWSVNTEAFF	TGCGCCAGCAGCTGGAGTGTGAACACTGAAGCTTTCTTT
NA	TRBJ1-3	TRBV6-5	NA	CASRPRGVAGNTIYF	TGTGCCAGCAGGCCCCGAGGTGTTGCTGGAAACACCATATATTTT
NA	TRBJ2-3	TRBV10-3	TRBD2	CAISKTSGGPSTDTQYF	TGTGCCATCAGTAAAACTAGCGGGGGACCTAGCACAGATACGCAGTATTTT
NA	TRBJ2-2	TRBV7-9	NA	CASPSRDSRPGELFF	TGTGCCAGCCCGAGCCGGGACTCCAGACCCGGGGAGCTGTTTTTT
NA	TRBJ2-1	TRBV4-1	TRBD1	CASSQDGDRDNEQFF	TGCGCCAGCAGCCAAGATGGGGACAGGGACAATGAGCAGTTCTTC
NA	TRBJ2-2	TRBV21-1	NA	CASSAYRDRERLTGELFF	TGTGCCAGCAGCGCCTACCGGGACAGGGAGAGACTTACCGGGGAGCTGTTTTTT
NA	TRBJ2-4	TRBV5-1	TRBD1	CASSLTGGIKNIQYF	TGCGCCAGCAGCTTGACAGGGGGGATCAAAAACATTCAGTACTTC
NA	TRBJ1-4	TRBV2	TRBD1	CASSGQGRGSNEKLFF	TGTGCCAGCAGCGGACAGGGAAGGGGTTCTAATGAAAAACTGTTTTTT
NA	TRBJ1-5	TRBV19	TRBD1	CASRTQTGSNQPQHF	TGTGCCAGTAGGACACAGACAGGGTCAAATCAGCCCCAGCATTTT
NA	TRBJ2-3	TRBV11-3	NA	CASSPGLASTDTQYF	TGTGCCAGCAGCCCCGGACTGGCTAGCACAGATACGCAGTATTTT
NA	TRBJ1-6	TRBV18	TRBD1	CASSKDRVPSPLHF	TGTGCCAGCTCAAAAGACAGGGTCCCTTCACCCCTCCACTTT
NA	TRBJ1-3	TRBV27	NA	CASSFSGDPGNTIYF	TGTGCCAGCAGTTTCAGCGGGGATCCTGGAAACACCATATATTTT
once	TRBJ2-7	TRBV6-5	NA	CASRTVSYEQYF	TGTGCCAGCAGGACAGTTTCCTACGAGCAGTACTTC
NA	TRBJ1-3	TRBV6-4	TRBD1	CASSVWDRITGNTIYF	TGTGCCAGCAGTGTCTGGGACAGGATCACTGGAAACACCATATATTTT
NA	TRBJ2-1	TRBV21-1	NA	CASSKTRSSYNEQFF	TGTGCCAGCAGCAAAACCCGGAGCTCCTACAATGAGCAGTTCTTC
NA	TRBJ2-3	TRBV6-6	TRBD2	CASSLRPGTSGGVTDTQYF	TGTGCCAGCAGTCTACGTCCCGGGACTAGCGGGGGAGTCACAGATACGCAGTATTTT